Listed here are 27 T cell receptor beta chains from one sample, sequenced in a study of blood T cell repertoires in COVID-19. Generated by immunoSEQ multiplex PCR, the TCRdb table keeps only in-frame clones and is missing some. The profile shows hundreds of thousands of clones, 85% to 90% of them singletons. Material for sequencing was PBMCs or T cells enriched from blood (not recorded which). The source is a man aged 35-49 years who had recovered from COVID-19.

This chain connects TRBV29-1 to TRBJ2-7, with TRBD1 matching over 7 bases. In germline, CDR1 is SQVTM, CDR2 ANQGSEA. Trimming cost V 4 bases and J 4 bases; bases outside gene matches: 16. This CDR3 comprises 16 residues. The CDR3 protein is CSVADREWSIVYEQYF. CDR3 bases: TGCAGCGTTGCCGACAGGGAATGGAGCATTGTGTACGAGCAGTACTTC.

The V gene is TRBV5-1, the J gene TRBJ1-2; D is undetermined. The ends were cut back, 0 bases at V and 4 bases at J, with 7 bases in the middle. The germline V gene encodes CDR1 SGHRS and CDR2 YFSETQ. The CDR3 loop spans 13 amino acids. In DNA, the CDR3 is TGCGCCAGCAGCTTGGATAGTGGCTATGGCTACACCTTC. The encoded protein is CASSLDSGYGYTF. The variable domain in full, with the rest retrieved from reference TRBV5-1 and TRBJ1-2, is KAGVTQTPRYLIKTRGQQVTLSCSPISGHRSVSWYQQTPGQGLQFLFEYFSETQRNKGNFPGRFSGRQFSNSRSEMNVSTLELGDSALYLCASSLDSGYGYTFGSGTRLTVV.

The V gene is TRBV24-1, the J gene TRBJ2-3, with 9 bases matching TRBD1. V lost 7 bases, J lost 3 bases, and 4 bases stayed unmatched. This CDR3 is built from 14 residues. The germline CDR1 and CDR2 sequences are KGHDR and SFDVKD. The CDR3 bases are TGTGCCACCAGCCCGGGACAGGGAACAGATACGCAGTATTTT. Translating gives CATSPGQGTDTQYF.

The gene calls are TRBV7-9 and TRBJ2-7; perhaps TRBD2 as D (5 bases). V lost 2 bases and J 5 bases, leaving 16 bases between the germline ends. CDR1 is SEHNR, CDR2 FQNEAQ, per germline (reference sequence). The CDR3 runs 15 residues. The CDR3 sequence: CASSLLGEFQDEQYF. For the CDR3, the DNA is TGTGCCAGCAGCTTACTTGGGGAGTTTCAGGACGAGCAGTACTTC.

The chain recombines TRBV5-5 with TRBJ1-2; D unclear. V was trimmed by 0 bases and J by 5 bases, leaving 20 bases between them. CDR3 length equals 17 residues. Germline-derived CDR1 and CDR2 are SGHKS and YYEKEE (reference sequence). As DNA, the CDR3 is TGTGCCAGCAGCTTGGGGATTAGTTCGGCGACTGTTTATGGCTACACCTTC. Amino acids: CASSLGISSATVYGYTF.

The J gene is TRBJ2-2, the V gene TRBV29-1; 10 nucleotides match TRBD1. Per the germline V gene, CDR1 is SQVTM and CDR2 is ANQGSEA. V trimming: 6 bases; J trimming: 2 bases; junction bases outside the gene matches: 3. CDR3 length equals 14 residues. CDR3 nucleotides: TGCAGCGTGGGACAGGGGACCAACACCGGGGAGCTGTTTTTT. Its protein is CSVGQGTNTGELFF.

The CDR3 DNA reads as TGTGCCAGCACCTCTAGCGGGACGGGGGAGCAGTACTTC. Translating gives CASTSSGTGEQYF. J is TRBJ2-7 and V is TRBV28; 9 nucleotides match TRBD2. Trimming took 7 bases from V and 7 from J; bases not matched to a gene: 8. Germline V gene lookup returns CDR1 MDHEN and CDR2 SYDVKM. The CDR3 is 13 residues long.

The chain recombines TRBV12-1 with TRBJ1-1. TRBV12-1 is labeled a pseudogene. The CDR3 runs 15 residues. The CDR3 DNA reads as TGTGCCAGCAGCTTTTCAGAACACCGGGGGACTGAAGCTTTCTTT. Protein: CASSFSEHRGTEAFF.

This chain links TRBV10-3 with TRBJ2-1; 12 nucleotides agree with TRBD2. Germline CDR1 is ENHRY and CDR2 is SYGVKD. The trim removed 10 bases at V and 7 bases at J, leaving 5 bases unmatched. The CDR3 is 13 residues long. The CDR3 spells CATTSGSSNEQFF. The CDR3 DNA reads as TGTGCCACGACTAGCGGGAGTTCAAATGAGCAGTTCTTC.

This clone has just a few counts. The chain carries TRBV10-1 and TRBJ2-7, with TRBD1 matching over 9 bases. The CDR3 totals 13 residues. The V gene's germline CDR1 is WNHNN and CDR2 SYGVQD (reference sequence). J lost 5 bases, V lost 6 bases, and 5 bases had no gene match. The CDR3 sequence: CASSRTGVDEQYF. The DNA of the CDR3 is TGCGCCAGCAGCAGGACAGGGGTCGACGAGCAGTACTTC.

The rearrangement joins TRBV7-2 to TRBJ2-6; D gene ambiguous. Germline lookup yields CDR1 SGHTA and CDR2 FQGNSA. This CDR3 has 16 amino acids. Trimming cost V 5 bases and J 0 bases, with 11 bases left between them. The CDR3 protein is CASSPQSSSGANVLTF. In DNA form, the CDR3 reads TGTGCCAGCAGCCCACAATCTAGCTCTGGGGCCAACGTCCTGACTTTC.

The chain combines TRBV11-2 with TRBJ2-7; TRBD1 matches at 7 bases. There are 14 residues in the CDR3. Germline loops: CDR1 SGHAT, CDR2 FQNNGV. Germline trimming cut 4 bases from V and 3 bases from J; bases unmatched to any gene: 6. The CDR3, as DNA: TGTGCCAGCAGCTCGACAGGGTCTAACTACGAGCAGTACTTC. It yields the protein CASSSTGSNYEQYF.

The genes are TRBV21-1 and TRBJ1-5; the table's TRBD1 call for D was not verified on the DNA. TRBV21-1 is a pseudogene locus. This CDR3 spans 15 amino acids. The CDR3 reads CASSRGQGRDQPQHF. DNA for the CDR3: TGTGCCAGCAGCAGAGGACAGGGACGAGATCAGCCCCAGCATTTT.

J is TRBJ2-3 and V is TRBV6-2 or TRBV6-3, with D possibly being TRBD2 (5 bases). Germline CDR1 reads MNHEY; CDR2 reads SVGEGT. The CDR3 loop spans 15 amino acids. Trimming removed 2 bases from V and 4 bases from J, with 13 bases in between. The DNA for the CDR3 is TGTGCCAGCAGTTACGATACCTCGGGGTCAGATACGCAGTATTTT. Encoded protein: CASSYDTSGSDTQYF.

The J gene is TRBJ1-1, the V gene TRBV7-9; no reliable D call. The V end was cut by 4 bases, the J end by 11 bases, with 11 bases between. CDR3 size: 11 residues. CDR1 and CDR2 (germline): SEHNR, FQNEAQ (reference sequence). CDR3: CASSWPRGAFF. CDR3 nucleotides: TGTGCCAGCAGCTGGCCGCGCGGGGCTTTCTTT.

The chain combines TRBV25-1 with TRBJ2-1, with a possible D match to TRBD2 (5 bases). The germline V gene encodes CDR1 MGHDK and CDR2 SYGVNS. The V end was cut by 4 bases, the J end by 8 bases, with 15 bases between. The CDR3 has 14 amino acids. As DNA, the CDR3 is TGTGCCAGCAGTGCCTTCGGATCACTAGATGAGCAGTTCTTC. Encoded protein: CASSAFGSLDEQFF.

The rearrangement joins TRBV4-3 to TRBJ2-7; 8 nucleotides match TRBD1. J gave up 0 bases and V 3 bases, and 10 bases lay outside the gene matches. There are 17 residues in the CDR3. Germline values: CDR1 LGHNA, CDR2 YSLEER. The CDR3 spells CASSQALGTGRSYEQYF. The CDR3, as DNA: TGCGCCAGCAGCCAGGCTTTGGGGACAGGTCGCTCCTACGAGCAGTACTTC.

This clone was seen at least ten times. The chain is built from TRBV28 and TRBJ1-2; 9 bases map to TRBD1. The CDR3 contains 13 residues. The germline V gene encodes CDR1 MDHEN and CDR2 SYDVKM. Trimming at V came to 11 bases and at J to 3 bases, leaving 7 bases not matched to a gene. In nucleotides, the CDR3 is TGTGCCTCACGGACAGGGGTGGACTATGGCTACACCTTC. As protein: CASRTGVDYGYTF.

The chain couples TRBV3-1 (or the pseudogene TRBV3-2) to TRBJ2-1; a weak D match, TRBD2 (5 bases). V was cut by 4 bases and J by 2 bases, with 6 bases left in between. The CDR3 is 13 amino acids. Germline CDR1 is LGHDT and CDR2 is YNNKEL (reference sequence). CDR3 nucleotide sequence: TGTGCCAGCAGCCCCGGGGCCTACAATGAGCAGTTCTTC. Its protein product is CASSPGAYNEQFF.

CDR3 in DNA: TGCGCCAGCAGCTTGGAGGCCCCGGGGGTCACTGAAGCTTTCTTT. This codes for CASSLEAPGVTEAFF. The genes are TRBV5-1 and TRBJ1-1; TRBD1 is a possible D gene (5 bases). CDR3 length: 15 residues. Germline CDR1 and CDR2: SGHRS and YFSETQ. V was trimmed by 0 bases and J by 4 bases, leaving 13 bases between them.

V gene TRBV2 combines with J gene TRBJ2-3; possible D gene TRBD1, 7 bases. Germline assignment: CDR1 SNHLY and CDR2 FYNNEI. This CDR3 spans 13 amino acids. CDR3 region: CATKQGGADTQYF. The CDR3 nucleotides are TGTGCTACCAAGCAGGGGGGAGCAGATACGCAGTATTTT.

On this clone itself: An end of the junction differs from the germline gene, which may be a read error. This chain links TRBV15 with TRBJ1-4, with TRBD1 matching over 7 bases. This CDR3 is built from 14 residues. The germline gives CDR1 LNHNV, CDR2 YYDKDF (reference sequence). CDR3 nucleotide sequence: TGTGCCACCAACAGACAGGGAGGGAATGAAAAACTGTTTTTT. The encoded protein is CATNRQGGNEKLFF.

The chain combines TRBV5-4 with TRBJ1-4; perhaps TRBD1 as D (5 bases). Trimming took off 1 base at V and 2 bases at J, with 9 bases between the two ends. This CDR3 contains 15 residues. The germline CDR1 and CDR2 sequences are SGHNT and YYREEE (reference sequence). CDR3 sequence: CASSLNQGTNEKLFF. For the CDR3, the DNA is TGTGCCAGCAGCTTGAACCAGGGCACTAATGAAAAACTGTTTTTT.

This rearrangement joins TRBV2 to TRBJ1-1; TRBD1 agrees at 11 bases. This CDR3 is 15 amino acids long. Germline lookup yields CDR1 SNHLY and CDR2 FYNNEI. V lost 9 bases, J lost 1 base, and 7 bases stayed unmatched. The CDR3 here is CASRVGTGGNTEAFF. The CDR3 DNA sequence: TGTGCCAGTAGAGTGGGGACAGGGGGGAACACTGAAGCTTTCTTT.

The V and J genes are TRBV24-1 and TRBJ2-5; D possibly corresponds to TRBD1 (6 bases). Germline CDR1 is KGHDR and CDR2 is SFDVKD. Trimming removed 1 base at V and 3 bases at J, with 8 bases between. The CDR3 covers 14 residues. As DNA, the CDR3 is TGTGCCACCAGTGATTTCAGGACAGAAGAGACCCAGTACTTC. Translation gives CATSDFRTEETQYF.

A single count supports this clone. The V call is TRBV15, the J call TRBJ1-5; possible D gene TRBD1, 6 bases. Germline values: CDR1 LNHNV, CDR2 YYDKDF (reference sequence). Trimming left V 5 bases short and J 4 bases short, with 15 bases between. The CDR3 spans 15 residues. CDR3 bases: TGTGCCACCAGCCTTTATCCCCAGGGGAATCAGCCCCAGCATTTT. Translating gives CATSLYPQGNQPQHF. The whole variable domain, remainder taken from reference TRBV15 and TRBJ1-5, is DAMVIQNPRYQVTQFGKPVTLSCSQTLNHNVMYWYQQKSSQAPKLLFHYYDKDFNNEADTPDNFQSRRPNTSFCFLDIRSPGLGDTAMYLCATSLYPQGNQPQHFGDGTRLSIL.

V is TRBV11-3 and J is TRBJ2-7; unclear D gene. The germline V gene encodes CDR1 SGHNT and CDR2 YENEEA. Trimming removed 3 bases from V and 5 bases from J, with 8 bases in between. The length of the CDR3 is 12 residues. CDR3 nucleotides: TGTGCCAGCAGCTTTACTACTAACGAGCAGTACTTC. Protein product: CASSFTTNEQYF.